This TCR beta chain was identified during a study of PD-1 blockade in mismatch repair-deficient tumors. Study-level points and caveats: Tumor-resident clones, often absent from pretreatment blood, expanded after pembrolizumab and then contracted.

Concerning this clone itself: What it binds is not known.

Time point reported: roughly 11-day in vitro stimulation with candidate neoantigen peptide 5. A roughly ten-day in vitro culture was run per each of seven reactive peptides. Baseline for clone expansion was a parallel culture with no peptide. Clones were sequenced by immunoSEQ multiplex PCR, and TCRdb holds only the in-frame ones, with some missing. The top ten hold approximately 9.9% of the sample, which has around 14,000 clones, approximately 80% seen once. This TCR derives from an adult with mismatch repair-deficient cancer. This specimen was cells cultured in vitro, taken from a patient treated with pembrolizumab.

CDR3 DNA sequence: TGCGCCAGCAGCCCTTTCCCGACACAGCCCCAGCATTTT. Translation gives CASSPFPTQPQHF. This sequence joins TRBV4-1 and TRBJ1-5, with D uncertain. The germline gives CDR1 MGHRA, CDR2 YSYEKL. This CDR3 has 13 amino acids. V lost 4 bases and J lost 7, with 11 bases in between.